The 2 T cell receptor beta chains below all came from one sample that was sequenced in a study of blood T cell repertoires in COVID-19. TCRdb's table, derived via immunoSEQ multiplex PCR, lists solely in-frame clones and lacks some. The data show 60,000 to 90,000 clones, with 75% to 95% seen just once and less than 0.85% held by the top ten. The material sequenced was peripheral blood. All receptors derive from a woman older than 75 with acute or convalescent COVID-19.

The V and J genes are TRBV28 and TRBJ2-7; 9 positions match TRBD2. The germline V gene has CDR1 MDHEN and CDR2 SYDVKM. The CDR3 has 16 residues. V shed 0 bases and J 6 bases; nucleotides not matched to a gene: 9. CDR3: CASSLWGVAGVGEQYF. The CDR3 region has the DNA TGTGCCAGCAGTTTATGGGGGGTAGCGGGAGTAGGCGAGCAGTACTTC.

The chain joins TRBV7-9 to TRBJ2-5; TRBD1 matches 9 bases. V dropped 5 bases and J dropped 7; count of bases not matched to a gene: 8. The CDR3 is 14 residues long. The germline V gene has CDR1 SEHNR and CDR2 FQNEAQ (reference sequence). The CDR3 sequence: CASSENRGRGTQYF. The CDR3 DNA follows: TGTGCCAGCAGCGAAAACAGGGGGCGCGGGACCCAGTACTTC.